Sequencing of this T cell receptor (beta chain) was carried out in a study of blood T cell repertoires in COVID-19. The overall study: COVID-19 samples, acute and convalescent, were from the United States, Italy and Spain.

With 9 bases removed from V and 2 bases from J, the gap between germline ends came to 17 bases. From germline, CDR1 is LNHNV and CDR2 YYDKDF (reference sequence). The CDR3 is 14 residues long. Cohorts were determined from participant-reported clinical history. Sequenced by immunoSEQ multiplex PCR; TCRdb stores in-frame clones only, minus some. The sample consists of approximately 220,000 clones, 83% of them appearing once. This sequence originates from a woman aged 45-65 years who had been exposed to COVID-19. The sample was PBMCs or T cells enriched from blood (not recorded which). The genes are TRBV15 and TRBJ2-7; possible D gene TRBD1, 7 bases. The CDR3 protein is CATSPGGPAYEQYF. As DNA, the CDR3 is TGTGCCACTAGTCCAGGGGGGCCTGCCTACGAGCAGTACTTC.